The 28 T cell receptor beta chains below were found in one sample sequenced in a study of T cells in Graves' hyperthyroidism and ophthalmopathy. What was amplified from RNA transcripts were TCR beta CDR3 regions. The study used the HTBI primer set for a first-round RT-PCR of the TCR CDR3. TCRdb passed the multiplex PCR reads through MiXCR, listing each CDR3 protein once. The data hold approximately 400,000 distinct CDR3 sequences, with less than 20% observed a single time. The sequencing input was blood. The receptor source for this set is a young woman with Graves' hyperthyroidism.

CDR3: CATSRDGRMQYF. DNA for the CDR3: TGTGCCACCAGCAGAGATGGGAGAATGCAGTACTTC. The chain links TRBV15 to TRBJ2-7; tentative D call: TRBD2 (5 bases). V lost 0 bases and J 9 bases, leaving 9 bases between the germline ends. Germline-derived CDR1 and CDR2 are LNHNV and YYDKDF (reference sequence). The CDR3 has 12 amino acids. Based on the CDR3 plus reference TRBV15 and TRBJ2-7, the full variable domain is DAMVIQNPRYQVTQFGKPVTLSCSQTLNHNVMYWYQQKSSQAPKLLFHYYDKDFNNEADTPDNFQSRRPNTSFCFLDIRSPGLGDTAMYLCATSRDGRMQYFGPGTRLTVT.

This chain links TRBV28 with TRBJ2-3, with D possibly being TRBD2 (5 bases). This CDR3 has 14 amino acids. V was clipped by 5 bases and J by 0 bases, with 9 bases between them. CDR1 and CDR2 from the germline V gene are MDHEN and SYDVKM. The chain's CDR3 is CASSDRGSTDTQYF. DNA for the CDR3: TGTGCCAGCAGTGATCGGGGTAGCACAGATACGCAGTATTTT. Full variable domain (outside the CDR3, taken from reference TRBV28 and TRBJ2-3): DVKVTQSSRYLVKRTGEKVFLECVQDMDHENMFWYRQDPGLGLRLIYFSYDVKMKEKGDIPEGYSVSREKKERFSLILESASTNQTSMYLCASSDRGSTDTQYFGPGTRLTVL.

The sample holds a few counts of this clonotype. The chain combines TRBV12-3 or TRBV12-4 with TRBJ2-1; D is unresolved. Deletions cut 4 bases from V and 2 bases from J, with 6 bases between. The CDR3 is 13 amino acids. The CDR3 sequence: CASSSIPYNEQFF. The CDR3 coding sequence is TGTGCCAGCAGTTCAATACCCTACAATGAGCAGTTCTTC.

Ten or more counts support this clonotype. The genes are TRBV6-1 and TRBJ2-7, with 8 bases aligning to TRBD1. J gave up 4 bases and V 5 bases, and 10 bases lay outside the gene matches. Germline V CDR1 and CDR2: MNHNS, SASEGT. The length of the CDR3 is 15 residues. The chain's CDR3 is CASSSGSGGVYEQYF. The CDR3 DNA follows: TGTGCCAGCAGTTCGGGGTCAGGGGGCGTTTACGAGCAGTACTTC.

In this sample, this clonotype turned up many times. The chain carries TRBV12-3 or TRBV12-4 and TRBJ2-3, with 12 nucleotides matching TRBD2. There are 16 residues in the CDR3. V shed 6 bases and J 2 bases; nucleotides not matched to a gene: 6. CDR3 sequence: CASSYRTSGTTDTQYF. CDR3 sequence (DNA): TGTGCCAGCAGCTACCGGACTAGCGGGACCACAGATACGCAGTATTTT.

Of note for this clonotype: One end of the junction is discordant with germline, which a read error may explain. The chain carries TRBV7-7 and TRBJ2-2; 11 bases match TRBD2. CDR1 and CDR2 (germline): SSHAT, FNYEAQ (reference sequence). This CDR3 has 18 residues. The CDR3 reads CASSSSLAGGTGTGELFF. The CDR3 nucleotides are TGTGCTAGCAGCTCCTCGCTAGCGGGAGGCACGGGAACCGGGGAGCTGTTTTTT.

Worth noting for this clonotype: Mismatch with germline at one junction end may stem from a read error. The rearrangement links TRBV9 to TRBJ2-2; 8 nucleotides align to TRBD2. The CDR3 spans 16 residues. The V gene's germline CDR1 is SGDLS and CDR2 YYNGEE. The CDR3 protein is CASSVESGGNTGELLF. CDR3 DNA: TGTGCCAGCAGCGTAGAATCGGGAGGGAACACCGGGGAGCTGCTTTTT.

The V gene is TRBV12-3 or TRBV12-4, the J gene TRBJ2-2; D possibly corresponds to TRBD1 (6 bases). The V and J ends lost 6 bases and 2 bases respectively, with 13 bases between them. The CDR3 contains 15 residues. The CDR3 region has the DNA TGTGCCAGCAGGCCGGACAGTATCAACACCGGGGAGCTGTTTTTT. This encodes CASRPDSINTGELFF.

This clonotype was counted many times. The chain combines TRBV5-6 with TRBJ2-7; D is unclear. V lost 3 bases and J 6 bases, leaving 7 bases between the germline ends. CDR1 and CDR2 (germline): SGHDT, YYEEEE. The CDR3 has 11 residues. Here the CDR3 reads CASSWGIEQYF. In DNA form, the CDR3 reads TGTGCCAGCAGCTGGGGAATCGAGCAGTACTTC.

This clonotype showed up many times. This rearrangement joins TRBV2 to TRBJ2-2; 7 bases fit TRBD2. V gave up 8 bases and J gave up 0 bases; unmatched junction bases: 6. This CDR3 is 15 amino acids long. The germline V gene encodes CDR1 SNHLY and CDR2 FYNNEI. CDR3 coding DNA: TGTGCCAGCTTTGGGCGGGAGCCGAACACCGGGGAGCTGTTTTTT. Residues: CASFGREPNTGELFF.

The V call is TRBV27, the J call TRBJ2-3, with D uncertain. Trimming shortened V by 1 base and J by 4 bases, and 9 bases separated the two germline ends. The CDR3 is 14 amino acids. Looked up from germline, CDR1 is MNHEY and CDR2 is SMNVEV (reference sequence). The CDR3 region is CASSLLFLADTQYF. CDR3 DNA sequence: TGTGCCAGCAGTTTATTATTCCTAGCAGATACGCAGTATTTT.

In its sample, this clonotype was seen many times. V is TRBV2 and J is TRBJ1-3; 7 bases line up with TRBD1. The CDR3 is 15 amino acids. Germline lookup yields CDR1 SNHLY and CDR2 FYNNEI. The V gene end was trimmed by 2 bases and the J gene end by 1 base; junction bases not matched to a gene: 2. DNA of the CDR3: TGTGCCAGCAGTGAACAGACAGGGTCTGGAAACACCATATATTTT. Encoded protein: CASSEQTGSGNTIYF.

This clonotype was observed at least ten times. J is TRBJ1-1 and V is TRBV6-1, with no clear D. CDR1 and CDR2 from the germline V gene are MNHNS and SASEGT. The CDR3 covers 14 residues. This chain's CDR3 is CTASTPVMYTEAFF. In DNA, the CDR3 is TGTACCGCATCGACCCCTGTGATGTACACTGAAGCTTTCTTT.

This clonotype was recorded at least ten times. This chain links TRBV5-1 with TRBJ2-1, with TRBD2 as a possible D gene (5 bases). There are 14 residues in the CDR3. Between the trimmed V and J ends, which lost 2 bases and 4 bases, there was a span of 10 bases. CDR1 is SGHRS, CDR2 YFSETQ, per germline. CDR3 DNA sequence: TGCGCCAGCAGCTTTCGGGATTTATACAATGAGCAGTTCTTC. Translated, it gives CASSFRDLYNEQFF.

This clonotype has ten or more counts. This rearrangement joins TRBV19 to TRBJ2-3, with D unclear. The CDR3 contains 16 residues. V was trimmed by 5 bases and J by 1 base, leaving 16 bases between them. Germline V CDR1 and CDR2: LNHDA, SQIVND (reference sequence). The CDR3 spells CASSPGLSVRTDTQYF. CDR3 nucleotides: TGTGCCAGTAGTCCGGGCCTCTCCGTCCGCACAGATACGCAGTATTTT.

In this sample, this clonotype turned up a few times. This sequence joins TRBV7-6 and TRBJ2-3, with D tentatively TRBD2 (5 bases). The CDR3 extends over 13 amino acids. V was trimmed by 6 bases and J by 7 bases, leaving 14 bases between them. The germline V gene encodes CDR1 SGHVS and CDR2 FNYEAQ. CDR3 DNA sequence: TGTGCCAGCAGTCCAAGAGGGTATTATACGCAGTATTTT. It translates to CASSPRGYYTQYF.

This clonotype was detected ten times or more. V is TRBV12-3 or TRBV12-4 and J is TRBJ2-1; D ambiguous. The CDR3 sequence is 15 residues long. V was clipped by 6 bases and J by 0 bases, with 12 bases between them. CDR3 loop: CASSSQAISYNEQFF. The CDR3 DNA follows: TGTGCCAGCAGCTCTCAGGCGATCTCCTACAATGAGCAGTTCTTC.

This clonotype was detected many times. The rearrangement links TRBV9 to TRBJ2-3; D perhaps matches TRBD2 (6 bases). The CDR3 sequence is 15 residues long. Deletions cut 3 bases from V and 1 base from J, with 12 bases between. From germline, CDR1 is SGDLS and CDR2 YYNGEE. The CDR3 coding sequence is TGTGCCAGCAGCGACCGACTAGACGGCACAGATACGCAGTATTTT. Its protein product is CASSDRLDGTDTQYF.

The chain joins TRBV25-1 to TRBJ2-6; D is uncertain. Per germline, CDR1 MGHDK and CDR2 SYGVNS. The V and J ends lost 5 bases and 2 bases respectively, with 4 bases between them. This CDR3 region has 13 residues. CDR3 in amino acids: CASSITGANVLTF. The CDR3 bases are TGTGCCAGCAGTATAACTGGGGCCAACGTCCTGACTTTC.

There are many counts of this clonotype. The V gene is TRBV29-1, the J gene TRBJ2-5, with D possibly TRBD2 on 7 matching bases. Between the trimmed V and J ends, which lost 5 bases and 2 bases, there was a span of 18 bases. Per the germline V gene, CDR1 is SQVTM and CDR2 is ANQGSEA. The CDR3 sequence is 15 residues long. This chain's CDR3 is CSVRPWEGVQETQYF. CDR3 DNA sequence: TGCAGCGTTCGTCCGTGGGAGGGGGTGCAAGAGACCCAGTACTTC.

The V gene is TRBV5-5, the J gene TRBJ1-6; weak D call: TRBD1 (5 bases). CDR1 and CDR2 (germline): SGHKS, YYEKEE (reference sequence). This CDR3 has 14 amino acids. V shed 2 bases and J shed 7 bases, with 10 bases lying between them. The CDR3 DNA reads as TGTGCCAGCAGCTTTTGGGCAGGGAATTCACCCCTCCACTTT. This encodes CASSFWAGNSPLHF.

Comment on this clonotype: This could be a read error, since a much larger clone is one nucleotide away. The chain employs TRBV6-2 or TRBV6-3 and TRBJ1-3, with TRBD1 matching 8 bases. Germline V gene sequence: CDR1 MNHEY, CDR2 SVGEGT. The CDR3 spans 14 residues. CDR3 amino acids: CATTGVISGNTTYF. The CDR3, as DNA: TGTGCCACGACAGGGGTCATCTCTGGAAACACCACATATTTT.

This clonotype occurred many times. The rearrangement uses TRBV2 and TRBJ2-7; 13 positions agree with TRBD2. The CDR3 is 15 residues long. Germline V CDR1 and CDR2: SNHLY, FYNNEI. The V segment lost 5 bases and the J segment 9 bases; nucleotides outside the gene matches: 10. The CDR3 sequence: CASSRRTSGGFGQYF. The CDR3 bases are TGTGCCAGCAGTCGCAGGACTAGCGGGGGTTTCGGGCAGTACTTC.

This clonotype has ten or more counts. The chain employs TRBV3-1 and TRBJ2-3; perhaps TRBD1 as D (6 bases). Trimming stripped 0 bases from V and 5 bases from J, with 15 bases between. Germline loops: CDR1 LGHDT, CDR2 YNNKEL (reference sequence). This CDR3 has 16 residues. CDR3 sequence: CASSQDSGPRGDTQYF. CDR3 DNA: TGTGCCAGCAGCCAAGATTCTGGGCCCAGGGGAGATACGCAGTATTTT.

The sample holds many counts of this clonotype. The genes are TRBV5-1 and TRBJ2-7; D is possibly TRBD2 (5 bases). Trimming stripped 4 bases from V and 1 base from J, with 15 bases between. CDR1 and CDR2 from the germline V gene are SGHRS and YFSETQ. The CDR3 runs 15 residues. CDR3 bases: TGCGCCAGCAGCAGTGGAGGTCATAAATCCTACGAGCAGTACTTC. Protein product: CASSSGGHKSYEQYF.

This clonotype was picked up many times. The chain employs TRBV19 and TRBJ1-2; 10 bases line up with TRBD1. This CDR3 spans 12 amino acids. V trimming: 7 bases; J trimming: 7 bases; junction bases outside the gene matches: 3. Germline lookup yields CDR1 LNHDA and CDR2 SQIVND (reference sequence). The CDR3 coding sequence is TGTGCCAGTATGGGACAGGGGAGTGGCTACACCTTC. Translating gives CASMGQGSGYTF.

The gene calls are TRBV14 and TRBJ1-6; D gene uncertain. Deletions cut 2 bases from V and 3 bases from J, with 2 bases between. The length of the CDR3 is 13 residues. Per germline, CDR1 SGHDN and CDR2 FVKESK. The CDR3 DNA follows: TGTGCCAGCAGCCAACTCTATAATTCACCCCTCCACTTT. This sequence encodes CASSQLYNSPLHF.

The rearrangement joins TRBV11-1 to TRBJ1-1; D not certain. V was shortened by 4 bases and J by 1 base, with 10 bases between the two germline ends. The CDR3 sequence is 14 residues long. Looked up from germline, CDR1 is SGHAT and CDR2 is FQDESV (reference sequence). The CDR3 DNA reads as TGTGCCAGCAGCTCACTAGGCAGGAACACTGAAGCTTTCTTT. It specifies CASSSLGRNTEAFF.